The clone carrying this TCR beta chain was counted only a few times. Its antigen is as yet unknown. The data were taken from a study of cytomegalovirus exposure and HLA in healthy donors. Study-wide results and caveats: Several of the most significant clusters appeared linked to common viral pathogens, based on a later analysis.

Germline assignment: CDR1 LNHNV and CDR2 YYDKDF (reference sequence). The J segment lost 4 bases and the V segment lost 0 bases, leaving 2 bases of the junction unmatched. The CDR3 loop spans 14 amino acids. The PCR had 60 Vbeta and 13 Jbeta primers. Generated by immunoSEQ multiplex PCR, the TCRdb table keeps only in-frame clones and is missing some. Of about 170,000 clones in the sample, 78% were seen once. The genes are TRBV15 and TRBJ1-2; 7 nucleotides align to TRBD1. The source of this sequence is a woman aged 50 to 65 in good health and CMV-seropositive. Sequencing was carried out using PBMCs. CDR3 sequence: CATSRDQGGYGYTF. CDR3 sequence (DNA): TGTGCCACCAGCAGAGATCAGGGGGGCTATGGCTACACCTTC.